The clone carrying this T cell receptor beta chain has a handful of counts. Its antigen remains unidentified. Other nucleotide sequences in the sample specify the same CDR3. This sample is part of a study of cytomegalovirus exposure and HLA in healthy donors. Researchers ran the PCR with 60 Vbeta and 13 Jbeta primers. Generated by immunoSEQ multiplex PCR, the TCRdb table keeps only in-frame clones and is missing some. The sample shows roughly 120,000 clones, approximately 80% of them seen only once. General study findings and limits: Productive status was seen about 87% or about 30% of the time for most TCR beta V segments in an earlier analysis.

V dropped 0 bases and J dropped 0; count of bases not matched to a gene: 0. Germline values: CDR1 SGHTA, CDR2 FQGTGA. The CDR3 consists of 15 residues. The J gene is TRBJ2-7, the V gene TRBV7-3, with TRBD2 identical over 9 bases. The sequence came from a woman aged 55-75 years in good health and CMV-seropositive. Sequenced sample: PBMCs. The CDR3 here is CASSLTSGSSYEQYF. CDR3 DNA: TGTGCCAGCAGCTTAACTAGCGGGAGCTCCTACGAGCAGTACTTC.